This TCR beta chain was observed in a study of radiotherapy plus CTLA-4 blockade in lung cancer. Notes on this clone: Its cognate antigen is unknown.

Profiling relied on immunoSEQ multiplex PCR, and the TCRdb table lists in-frame clones only, not all of them. The sample comprises around 40,000 clones, about 74% of which are singletons, and approximately 10% rests with the top ten. Study results and limitations: In blood, after radiotherapy plus ipilimumab, tumor-derived TCR clones expanded.

Germline CDR1 SEHNR, CDR2 FQNEAQ (reference sequence). V gave up 1 base and J gave up 6 bases, with 12 bases separating them. The CDR3 consists of 14 residues. This sample comprised peripheral blood, obtained from a patient treated with radiotherapy plus ipilimumab. The chain is built from TRBV7-9 and TRBJ1-1; no clear D gene. The receptor was isolated from a human donor with non-small cell lung cancer who had stable disease on radiotherapy plus ipilimumab. CDR3 DNA: TGTGCCAGCAGCTTAGATTTAAGGAGCTCTGAAGCTTTCTTT. Translating it yields CASSLDLRSSEAFF.